This T cell receptor beta chain was obtained from a study of blood T cell repertoires in COVID-19. Background on the study: Sample material is recorded as cDNA or gDNA derived from T cells, B-cell-depleted T cells, or PBMCs.

Libraries were prepared by immunoSEQ multiplex PCR; TCRdb keeps only in-frame clonotypes and omits some of them. The sample gives about 170,000 clones, over 90% of which show up once; approximately 0.5% is in the top ten. This CDR3 is 13 amino acids long. Germline CDR1 and CDR2: SGHRS and YFSETQ. J was trimmed by 2 bases and V by 5 bases; bases with no gene match: 1. The source of this sequence is a man over 45 with acute or convalescent COVID-19. This sequence joins TRBV5-1 and TRBJ2-3, with 8 bases aligning to TRBD2. The sequencing sample was made of peripheral blood. The CDR3 loop is CASRRGDTDTQYF. In DNA, the CDR3 is TGCGCCAGCAGGCGGGGGGACACAGATACGCAGTATTTT.